The clone carrying this T cell receptor (beta chain) has just a few counts. Its antigen is unknown. The entry originates in a study of cytomegalovirus exposure and HLA in healthy donors. On the study more broadly: Sequencing of 150 million to 200 million T cells in an earlier analysis found 120 million or so unique TCR beta sequences.

Findings and caveats of the study: Productive rates of about 90% or about 30% were seen for most TCR beta V segments in an earlier analysis. Several V segments, TRBV6-2 and TRBV6-3 among them, could not be told apart and were dropped.

It was with 60 Vbeta and 13 Jbeta primers that the PCR ran. Repertoires were generated with immunoSEQ multiplex PCR, while TCRdb's copy carries only in-frame clones and drops some. This table holds 160,000 or so clones, 65% to 85% found once. Per the germline V gene, CDR1 is SEHNR and CDR2 is FQNEAQ (reference sequence). Trimming left V 5 bases short and J 3 bases short, with 11 bases between. CDR3 length equals 14 residues. This chain connects TRBV7-9 to TRBJ1-5; D uncertain. The sequenced sample was PBMCs. The clonotype was recovered from a man aged 55-75 years in good health and CMV-seronegative. CDR3 sequence reads: CASSAEKSNQPQHF. The CDR3 DNA follows: TGTGCCAGCAGCGCTGAGAAATCCAATCAGCCCCAGCATTTT. The whole variable domain, filled in from reference TRBV7-9 and TRBJ1-5, reads DTGVSQNPRHKITKRGQNVTFRCDPISEHNRLYWYRQTLGQGPEFLTYFQNEAQLEKSRLLSDRFSAERPKGSFSTLEIQRTEQGDSAMYLCASSAEKSNQPQHFGDGTRLSIL.